This T cell receptor (beta chain) was sequenced during a study of blood T cell repertoires in COVID-19. Whole-study context: Sample material is recorded as cDNA or gDNA derived from T cells, B-cell-depleted T cells, or PBMCs.

In the authors' methods: Quantification of nucleated cells was approximated via reference gene primer amplification. Data came from immunoSEQ multiplex PCR; TCRdb stores just in-frame clones and leaves some out. V and J calls and clone size follow that table, whereas D and trimming were derived from the DNA. This sample has 110,000 or so clones; about three quarters occur once, and the top ten carry 5.5% to 7%. CDR1 and CDR2 from the germline V gene are MNHEY and SMNVEV (reference sequence). The CDR3 has 17 amino acids. V trimming: 5 bases; J trimming: 5 bases; junction bases outside the gene matches: 13.

J is TRBJ1-1 and V is TRBV27; 11 nucleotides line up with TRBD1. The sequence came from a man between 65 and 79 years old with acute or convalescent COVID-19. The sample taken for sequencing was peripheral blood. CDR3 in amino acids: CASSPPKGQGERTEAFF. Written as DNA, the CDR3 is TGTGCCAGCAGTCCACCAAAGGGACAGGGGGAGCGGACTGAAGCTTTCTTT.